The clone carrying this T cell receptor (beta chain) was counted a few times. Its target is not known. This entry belongs to a study of CD8 T cells in Susac syndrome. Study results and caveats: That the number of individuals in its TCR sequencing and HLA analysis was relatively small was acknowledged by the study.

Random hexamers were used to reverse transcribe the RNA input (0.5 to 1 ug). Amplification of TCR beta CDR3 across 54 Vbeta and 13 Jbeta was performed with immunoSEQ multiplex PCR. TCRdb reanalysed the immunoSEQ multiplex PCR reads using MiXCR and keeps one entry per CDR3 protein. Of some 300,000 distinct CDR3 sequences in the sample, almost 85% are singletons; the top ten hold roughly 0.21%. TCR beta was sequenced from blood CD8+ and CD4+ T cells. The patients who served as multiple sclerosis controls were treatment-naive and had stable or active relapsing-remitting disease that fulfilled the revised McDonald criteria. The V gene's germline CDR1 is MGHRA and CDR2 YSYEKL. V lost 4 bases and J lost 1, with 13 bases in between. The CDR3 is 15 residues long.

This chain connects TRBV4-1 to TRBJ1-1; TRBD1 is a possible D gene (5 bases). The sequence was collected from a human donor with multiple sclerosis. Sequenced sample: CD8+ T cells from PBMCs. The CDR3 region is CASSRGAGKNTEAFF. The CDR3 DNA reads as TGCGCCAGCAGCCGAGGGGCAGGGAAGAACACTGAAGCTTTCTTT.